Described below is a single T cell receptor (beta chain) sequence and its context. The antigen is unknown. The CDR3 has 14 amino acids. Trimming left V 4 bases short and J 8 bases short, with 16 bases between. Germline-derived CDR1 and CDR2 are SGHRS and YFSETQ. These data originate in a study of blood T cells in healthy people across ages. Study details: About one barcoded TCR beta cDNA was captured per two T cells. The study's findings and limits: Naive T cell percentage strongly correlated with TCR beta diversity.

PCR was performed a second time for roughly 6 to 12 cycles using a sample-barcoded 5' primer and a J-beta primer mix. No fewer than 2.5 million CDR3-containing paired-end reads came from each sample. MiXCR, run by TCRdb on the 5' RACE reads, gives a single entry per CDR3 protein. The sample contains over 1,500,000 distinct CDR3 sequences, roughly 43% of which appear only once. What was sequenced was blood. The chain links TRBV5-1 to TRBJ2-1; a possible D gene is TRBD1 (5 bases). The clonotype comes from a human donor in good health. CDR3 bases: TGCGCCAGCAGCGCGATCCTCCAGGGCCATGAGCAGTTCTTC. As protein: CASSAILQGHEQFF.